In its sample, the clone carrying this T cell receptor (beta chain) was seen many times. Time point reported: pretreatment peripheral blood. The CDR3 has 17 amino acids. V shed 5 bases, J shed 4 bases, and the junction held 16 bases outside the gene matches. Germline V CDR1 and CDR2: LNHNV, YYDKDF (reference sequence). TCR analog templates of synthetic origin were spiked into each PCR. Measured with immunoSEQ multiplex PCR; TCRdb has only the in-frame clones, and not every one. The sample contains fewer than 45,000 clones, approximately 90% of which appear only once. The data are from a study of PD-L1 blockade in urothelial cancer. Across the study: About 85% of the roughly 30 patients comprised males who had bladder-origin urothelial cancer. Median blood clonality was roughly 0.088, with about 81,000 unique TCRs.

The chain has TRBV15 and TRBJ1-2, with TRBD1 matching 7 bases. The TCR sequence derives from a donor over 35 with urothelial cancer. The source was PBMCs, collected around atezolizumab (anti-PD-L1) treatment. CDR3 protein: CATSLPGRGRGVYGYTF. CDR3 nucleotides: TGTGCCACCAGCCTACCCGGGCGGGGCAGGGGGGTCTATGGCTACACCTTC.